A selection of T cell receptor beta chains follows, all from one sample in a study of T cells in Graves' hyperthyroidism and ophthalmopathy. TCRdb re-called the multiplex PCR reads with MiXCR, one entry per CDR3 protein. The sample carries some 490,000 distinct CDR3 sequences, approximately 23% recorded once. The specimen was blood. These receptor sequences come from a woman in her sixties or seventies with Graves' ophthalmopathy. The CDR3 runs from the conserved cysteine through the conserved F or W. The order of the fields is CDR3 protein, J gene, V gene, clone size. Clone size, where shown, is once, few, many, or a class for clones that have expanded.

CASSQRSGRGEQFF	TRBJ2-1	TRBV16	NA
CASSVDPGYEQYF	TRBJ2-7	TRBV9	NA
CASSDMGRVINQPQHF	TRBJ1-5	TRBV6-1	NA
CASSLEGLGYTGELFF	TRBJ2-2	TRBV5-1	few
CASSTPGREQFF	TRBJ2-1	TRBV27	NA
CASSQGQAHTEAFF	TRBJ1-1	TRBV11-2	many
CASSVGLAGIAYNEQFF	TRBJ2-1	TRBV11-2	many
CSARPLVGRERETQYF	TRBJ2-5	TRBV20-1	NA
CASSIRTSGIVNTGELFF	TRBJ2-2	TRBV25-1	NA
CASSQREGHTDTQYF	TRBJ2-3	TRBV28	NA
CASSWDRGGYTF	TRBJ1-2	TRBV5-5	NA
CASSFVGRGPNYGYTF	TRBJ1-2	TRBV28	many
CAWSVSLAKNIQYF	TRBJ2-4	TRBV30	NA
CASGTGLAGGTQYF	TRBJ2-5	TRBV12-5	few
CASEPSGTYEQYF	TRBJ2-7	TRBV28	NA
CASYRTANMNTEAFF	TRBJ1-1	TRBV6-5	many
CAITGTNSYEQYF	TRBJ2-7	TRBV10-3	NA
CASRTDYGYTF	TRBJ1-2	TRBV2	many
CASRKGQGNYGYTF	TRBJ1-2	TRBV6-1	NA
CAISGDSNEQFF	TRBJ2-1	TRBV10-3	few
CASSADRGRTGELFF	TRBJ2-2	TRBV28	few
CASSPTDRDTEAFF	TRBJ1-1	TRBV6-1	many
CASSLGAGGRDEQFF	TRBJ2-1	TRBV12-3/TRBV12-4	many
CAISDGGRMNTEAFF	TRBJ1-1	TRBV10-3	many
CASSLQGAPNTGELFF	TRBJ2-2	TRBV5-1	few
CSAGARGSYQPQHF	TRBJ1-5	TRBV20-1	few
CAWSMTGNEQFF	TRBJ2-1	TRBV30	few
CGARDRFVGYEQYF	TRBJ2-7	TRBV20-1	NA
CASRDQGAGTEAFF	TRBJ1-1	TRBV19	NA
CASSPIAGAANEQFF	TRBJ2-1	TRBV28	many
CASTPVSYEQYF	TRBJ2-7	TRBV27	few
CATRGDWITDTPYF	TRBJ2-3	TRBV15	NA
CASSSTGVFTGELFF	TRBJ2-2	TRBV27	NA
CASSFAPPGRGIYEQYF	TRBJ2-7	TRBV11-2	many
CSAAGILYQETQYF	TRBJ2-5	TRBV20-1	NA
CASSLGSNSYNEQFF	TRBJ2-1	TRBV5-6	NA
CASSVGDLRTEAFF	TRBJ1-1	TRBV6-1	few
CASSEVRGRYNEQFF	TRBJ2-1	TRBV2	many
CASSLYRVRDTQYF	TRBJ2-3	TRBV5-1	many
CASSLVADRATEAFF	TRBJ1-1	TRBV11-2	few
CASSLVRTSGRSDEQFF	TRBJ2-1	TRBV5-1	NA
CASSIMTGINEKLFF	TRBJ1-4	TRBV28	few
CASSPGSSYEQYF	TRBJ2-7	TRBV18	many
CASSCPRLVGAGVCNEQFF	TRBJ2-1	TRBV6-1	NA
CSERTANYGYTF	TRBJ1-2	TRBV29-1	few
CASGRGREKLFF	TRBJ1-4	TRBV28	few
CSVIAGGFTEAFF	TRBJ1-1	TRBV29-1	NA
CASSGENRGPVYGYTF	TRBJ1-2	TRBV19	once
CASSQTSYEQFF	TRBJ2-1	TRBV12-3/TRBV12-4	many
CASRRQGAYNTEAFF	TRBJ1-1	TRBV27	many
CATSWGNTGELFF	TRBJ2-2	TRBV5-1	NA
CASEEGASDTQYF	TRBJ2-3	TRBV7-9	few
CASSGGDFQETQYF	TRBJ2-5	TRBV2	many
CATSDTRLAGYGEQFF	TRBJ2-1	TRBV24-1	NA
CASSVTTRLNTEAFF	TRBJ1-1	TRBV9	NA